The next 11 T cell receptor beta chains were all read from a single sample in a study of glioma-infiltrating T cells. Amplification of TCR alpha and beta CDR3 regions from RNA used iRepertoire nested multiplex PCR. TCRdb fed the multiplex PCR reads into MiXCR, producing one record per CDR3 protein. The sample contains more than 350,000 distinct CDR3 sequences, about 40% of which appear only once. The sample comprised glioma tissue, nonneoplastic brain tissue, or PBMCs (not recorded which). These receptors were collected from a human donor with low-grade glioma or glioblastoma, undergoing nonglioma brain surgery, or in good health (not recorded which).

This clonotype was detected many times. V and J are TRBV6-2 or TRBV6-3 and TRBJ2-3; 13 positions agree with TRBD2. This CDR3 comprises 15 residues. With 6 bases clipped from V and 5 bases from J, the junction kept 5 bases outside the gene matches. Germline lookup yields CDR1 MNHEY and CDR2 SVGEGT. DNA of the CDR3: TGTGCCAGCAGAAAACTAGCGGGAGGGAAAGATACGCAGTATTTT. Translated, it gives CASRKLAGGKDTQYF.

The chain carries TRBV7-2 and TRBJ1-6, with D possibly being TRBD1 (5 bases). The CDR3 covers 17 residues. Germline V gives CDR1 SGHTA, CDR2 FQGNSA. The V and J ends lost 8 bases and 0 bases respectively, with 17 bases between them. Here the CDR3 reads CASSRDPSYSYNSPLHF. The CDR3 DNA is TGTGCCAGCTCACGGGACCCGTCCTACTCCTATAATTCACCCCTCCACTTT.

This clonotype has more than one count but fewer than ten. This chain uses TRBV20-1 with TRBJ1-5, with D tentatively TRBD1 (5 bases). Germline lookup yields CDR1 DFQATT and CDR2 SNEGSKA (reference sequence). This CDR3 spans 13 amino acids. V lost 4 bases to trimming and J lost 5 bases, with 12 bases between them. CDR3 bases: TGCAGTGCTACCGGGACTGAATATCAGCCCCAGCATTTT. Amino acid sequence: CSATGTEYQPQHF.

V is TRBV6-5 and J is TRBJ1-5; D gene ambiguous. CDR1 is MNHEY and CDR2 is SVGAGI in the germline V gene. This CDR3 has 15 residues. Trimming removed 0 bases from V and 10 bases from J, with 16 bases in between. The DNA for the CDR3 is TGTGCCAGCAGTTACTCGAGCCGACTCGACTGTCCCCAGCATTTT. Amino acids: CASSYSSRLDCPQHF.

This clonotype appeared many times. CDR3: CATSGTDSYEQYF. The CDR3 bases are TGTGCCACCTCCGGGACAGATTCCTACGAGCAGTACTTC. The chain joins TRBV24-1 to TRBJ2-7; TRBD1 matches at 7 bases. The CDR3 has 13 residues. Germline V gene data show CDR1 as KGHDR and CDR2 as SFDVKD. V shed 9 bases, J shed 1 base, and the junction held 5 bases outside the gene matches.

The chain recombines TRBV28 with TRBJ2-7, with TRBD1 matching over 7 bases. CDR3 length: 14 residues. Trimming removed 2 bases from V and 5 bases from J; junction bases left unmatched: 6. Germline V gene data show CDR1 as MDHEN and CDR2 as SYDVKM. CDR3 protein: CASSLGQEAHEQYF. CDR3 DNA sequence: TGTGCCAGCAGTTTAGGACAGGAAGCCCACGAGCAGTACTTC.

Concerning this clonotype itself: With a much larger clone just one base away, this may be a read error. V and J are TRBV27 and TRBJ2-7; TRBD2 matches at 7 bases. Germline V gives CDR1 MNHEY, CDR2 SMNVEV (reference sequence). The length of the CDR3 is 13 residues. The CDR3 sequence is CASSLGTTYGQYF. The CDR3 DNA is TGTGCCAGCAGTCTAGGGACTACCTACGGGCAGTACTTC.

This clonotype was found a few times. The genes are TRBV20-1 and TRBJ2-1; no firm D call. The CDR3 has 15 amino acids. Germline-derived CDR1 and CDR2 are DFQATT and SNEGSKA (reference sequence). V lost 6 bases and J 0 bases, leaving 15 bases between the germline ends. The CDR3 region is CSASRGLNSYNEQFF. The CDR3, as DNA: TGCAGTGCAAGCCGTGGGCTGAACTCCTACAATGAGCAGTTCTTC.

The chain has TRBV20-1 and TRBJ1-1, with TRBD1 as a possible D gene (5 bases). From germline, CDR1 is DFQATT and CDR2 SNEGSKA (reference sequence). CDR3 length: 13 amino acids. The V gene lost 6 bases and the J gene lost 0 bases, with 11 bases spanning the gap. The CDR3 protein is CSAQEGMNTEAFF. The CDR3 DNA is TGCAGTGCGCAGGAGGGGATGAACACTGAAGCTTTCTTT.

The rearrangement uses TRBV5-6 and TRBJ1-1; D not certain. V gave up 4 bases and J gave up 3 bases, with 16 bases separating them. The CDR3 totals 15 residues. Germline V lookup: CDR1 SGHDT, CDR2 YYEEEE. CDR3 DNA sequence: TGTGCCAGCAGCGGGGAGGGTTGGGGTGACACTGAAGCTTTCTTT. Translating it yields CASSGEGWGDTEAFF.

This clonotype was detected many times. The chain couples TRBV28 to TRBJ2-5, with 9 bases identical to TRBD1. Germline V gene lookup returns CDR1 MDHEN and CDR2 SYDVKM. V was clipped by 8 bases and J by 5 bases; unmatched bases: 12. The CDR3 is made up of 15 amino acids. The CDR3 DNA is TGTGCCAGCGCCGCCCCGGGACAGGGCAAGGAGACCCAGTACTTC. This encodes CASAAPGQGKETQYF.